A selection of T cell receptor beta chains follows, all from one sample in a study of cytomegalovirus exposure and HLA in healthy donors. This table comes from immunoSEQ multiplex PCR, and its TCRdb copy is limited to in-frame clones, with some not included. The sample carries some 170,000 clones, 85% to 90% recorded once. The source material was PBMCs. These receptors all come from a woman in her 30s in good health and CMV-seronegative. Both conserved end residues are part of each CDR3. D genes are given only for firm matches. Size is stated for part of the rows, as once, few or many counts, or as a class when the clone is expanded.

TRBV11-3,TRBD1,TRBJ2-7,NA,CASSFRTGLEQYF,TGTGCCAGCAGCTTTCGGACAGGGTTGGAGCAGTACTTC
TRBV15,TRBD2,TRBJ2-7,once,CATSPREGPDEQYF,TGTGCCACCAGCCCCCGGGAGGGTCCCGACGAGCAGTACTTC
TRBV5-1,NA,TRBJ1-2,NA,CASSLGRADGYTF,TGCGCCAGCAGCTTGGGCAGGGCTGATGGCTACACCTTC
TRBV2,NA,TRBJ1-5,NA,CASMRSQNNQPQHF,TGTGCCAGCATGCGGTCCCAAAACAATCAGCCCCAGCATTTT
TRBV14,NA,TRBJ2-2,NA,CASRARQNTGELFF,TGTGCCAGCAGAGCCAGACAGAACACCGGGGAGCTGTTTTTT
TRBV29-1,NA,TRBJ2-1,NA,CSVVVVQGLDEQFF,TGCAGCGTTGTGGTCGTTCAGGGTCTGGATGAGCAGTTCTTC
TRBV5-5,TRBD2,TRBJ2-7,once,CASSIRLAGAGSYEQYF,TGTGCCAGCAGCATTCGACTAGCGGGGGCTGGGTCCTACGAGCAGTACTTC
TRBV29-1,TRBD1,TRBJ1-2,NA,CSVEEGQGFYDF,TGCAGCGTTGAAGAAGGACAGGGCTTTTACGACTTC
TRBV7-9,TRBD2,TRBJ2-3,NA,CASSSGLAGPAGTQYF,TGTGCCAGCAGCTCGGGACTAGCGGGGCCCGCGGGTACGCAGTATTTT
TRBV2,NA,TRBJ1-1,NA,CASSVDRTNTEAFF,TGTGCCAGCAGTGTAGACAGGACGAACACTGAAGCTTTCTTT
TRBV5-1,TRBD2,TRBJ2-3,NA,CASNSGRPTSGRTDTQYF,TGCGCCAGCAACTCGGGTAGGCCAACTAGCGGCCGCACAGATACGCAGTATTTT
TRBV5-1,NA,TRBJ1-2,NA,CASSSPGGGYGYTF,TGCGCCAGCAGCTCCCCCGGGGGGGGCTATGGCTACACCTTC
TRBV7-2,TRBD1,TRBJ1-2,NA,CASSFGTGFYGYTF,TGTGCCAGCAGCTTCGGGACAGGCTTCTATGGCTACACCTTC
TRBV7-2,TRBD2,TRBJ2-1,NA,CASSPGLAASDEQFF,TGTGCCAGCAGCCCCGGACTAGCGGCTTCGGATGAGCAGTTCTTC
TRBV27,NA,TRBJ1-2,NA,CASSTSGRGAFDGYTF,NA
TRBV7-6,TRBD2,TRBJ2-5,NA,CASSLVRLAGVETQYF,TGTGCCAGCAGCTTAGTGAGGCTAGCGGGGGTTGAGACCCAGTACTTC
TRBV27,TRBD1,TRBJ1-2,NA,CASSPRTGNYGYTF,TGTGCCAGCAGTCCCCGGACAGGGAACTATGGCTACACCTTC
TRBV27,TRBD2,TRBJ2-1,NA,CASTQLLAPNEQFF,TGTGCCAGCACCCAACTACTAGCGCCCAATGAGCAGTTCTTC
TRBV5-1,NA,TRBJ1-4,NA,CASSLAGGGGEKLFF,TGCGCCAGCAGCTTGGCGGGGGGTGGCGGTGAAAAACTGTTTTTT
TRBV6-1,NA,TRBJ1-2,NA,CASSVFEGNYGYTF,TGTGCCAGCAGTGTGTTTGAGGGAAACTATGGCTACACCTTC
TRBV19,NA,TRBJ2-1,NA,CASSIRGNEQFF,TGTGCCAGTAGTATACGGGGCAATGAGCAGTTCTTC
TRBV13,NA,TRBJ1-5,NA,CASSSRAGSEPQHF,TGTGCCAGCAGCTCAAGGGCCGGGAGCGAGCCCCAGCATTTT
TRBV2,NA,TRBJ2-3,once,CASSASLRVDTQYF,TGTGCCAGCAGTGCCTCCCTTCGCGTTGATACGCAGTATTTT
TRBV4-1,TRBD1,TRBJ2-4,NA,CASSQEPPRGMQDIQYF,TGCGCCAGCAGCCAAGAACCTCCCAGGGGGATGCAGGACATTCAGTACTTC
TRBV5-6,TRBD1,TRBJ1-2,NA,CASSLDRGPYDTF,TGTGCCAGCAGCTTAGACAGGGGCCCTTATGACACCTTC
TRBV5-1,TRBD1,TRBJ1-4,NA,CASSSRDSSNEKLFF,TGCGCCAGCAGCTCCCGGGACAGTTCTAATGAAAAACTGTTTTTT
TRBV11-2,NA,TRBJ2-5,NA,CASSLAEQRWEETQYF,TGTGCCAGCAGCTTAGCGGAGCAGCGGTGGGAAGAGACCCAGTACTTC
TRBV2,TRBD2,TRBJ2-1,NA,CASSESGGGGDNEQFF,TGTGCCAGCAGTGAATCGGGAGGGGGGGGTGACAATGAGCAGTTCTTC
TRBV6-4,TRBD2,TRBJ2-2,NA,CASSSGGASTGELFF,TGTGCCAGCAGTTCCGGGGGGGCCTCCACCGGGGAGCTGTTTTTT
TRBV7-9,TRBD2,TRBJ2-1,NA,CASSRPGGNEQFF,TGTGCCAGCAGCCGTCCGGGGGGCAATGAGCAGTTCTTC
TRBV27,NA,TRBJ1-4,NA,CASKYQGNEKLFF,TGTGCCAGCAAGTATCAGGGGAATGAAAAACTGTTTTTT
TRBV7-6,TRBD2,TRBJ2-5,NA,CASSLDTQRGAETQYF,TGTGCCAGCAGCTTAGATACGCAGCGGGGGGCCGAGACCCAGTACTTC
TRBV7-9,TRBD1,TRBJ1-6,once,CASSLTGNNSPLHF,TGTGCCAGCAGCTTGACAGGGAACAATTCACCCCTCCACTTT
TRBV4-2,NA,TRBJ1-1,NA,CASSQDSIEREAFF,TGTGCCAGCAGCCAAGATTCGATCGAGAGAGAAGCTTTCTTT
TRBV19,NA,TRBJ1-1,NA,CASTTTRGGTEAFF,TGTGCCAGTACCACTACCAGGGGTGGGACTGAAGCTTTCTTT
TRBV5-1,NA,TRBJ1-2,many,CASSHEGQYGYTF,TGCGCCAGCAGCCACGAAGGACAGTATGGCTACACCTTC
TRBV4-1,NA,TRBJ1-5,NA,CASSQYEGDQPQHF,TGCGCCAGCAGCCAATACGAAGGGGATCAGCCCCAGCATTTT